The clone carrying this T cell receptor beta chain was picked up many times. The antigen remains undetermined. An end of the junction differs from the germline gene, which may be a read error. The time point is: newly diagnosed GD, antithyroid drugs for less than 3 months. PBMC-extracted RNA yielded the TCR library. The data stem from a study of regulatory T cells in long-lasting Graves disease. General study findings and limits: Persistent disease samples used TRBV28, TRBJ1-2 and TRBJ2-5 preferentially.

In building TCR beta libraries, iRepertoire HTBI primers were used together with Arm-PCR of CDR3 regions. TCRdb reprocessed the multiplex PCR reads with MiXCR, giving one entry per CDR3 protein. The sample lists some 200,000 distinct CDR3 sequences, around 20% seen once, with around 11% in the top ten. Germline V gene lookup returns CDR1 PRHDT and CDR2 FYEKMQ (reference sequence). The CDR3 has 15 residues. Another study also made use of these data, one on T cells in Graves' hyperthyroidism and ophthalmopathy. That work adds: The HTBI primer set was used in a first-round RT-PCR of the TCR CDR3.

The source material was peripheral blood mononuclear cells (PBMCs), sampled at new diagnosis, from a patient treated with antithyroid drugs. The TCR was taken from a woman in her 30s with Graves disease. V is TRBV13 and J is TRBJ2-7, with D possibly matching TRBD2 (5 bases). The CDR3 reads CASSLDQDSYEVRHF. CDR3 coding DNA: TGTGCCAGCAGCTTAGACCAGGACTCCTACGAGGTGCGACACTTC.